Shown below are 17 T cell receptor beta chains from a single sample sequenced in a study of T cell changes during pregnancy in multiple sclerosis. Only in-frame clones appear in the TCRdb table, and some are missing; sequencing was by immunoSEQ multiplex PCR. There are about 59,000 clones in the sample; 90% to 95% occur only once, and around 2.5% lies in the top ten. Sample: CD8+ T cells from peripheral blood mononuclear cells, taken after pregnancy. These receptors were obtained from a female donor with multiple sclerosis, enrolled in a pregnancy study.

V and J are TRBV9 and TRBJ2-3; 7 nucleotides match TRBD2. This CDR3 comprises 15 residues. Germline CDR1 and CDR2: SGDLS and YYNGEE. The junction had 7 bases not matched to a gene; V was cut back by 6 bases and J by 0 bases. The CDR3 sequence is CASTGSGVSTDTQYF. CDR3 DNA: TGTGCCAGCACCGGCAGCGGGGTAAGCACAGATACGCAGTATTTT.

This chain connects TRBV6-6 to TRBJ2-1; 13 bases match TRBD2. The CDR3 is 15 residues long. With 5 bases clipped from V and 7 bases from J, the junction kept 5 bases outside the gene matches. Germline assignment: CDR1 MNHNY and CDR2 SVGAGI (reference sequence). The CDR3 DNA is TGTGCCAGCAGTATCATGGGACTAGCGGGAAATGAGCAGTTCTTC. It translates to CASSIMGLAGNEQFF.

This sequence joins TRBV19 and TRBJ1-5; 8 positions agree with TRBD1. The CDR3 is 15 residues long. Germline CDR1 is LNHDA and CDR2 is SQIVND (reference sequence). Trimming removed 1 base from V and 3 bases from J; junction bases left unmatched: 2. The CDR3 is CASSIGQGLNQPQHF. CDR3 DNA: TGTGCCAGTAGTATAGGACAGGGGCTCAATCAGCCCCAGCATTTT.

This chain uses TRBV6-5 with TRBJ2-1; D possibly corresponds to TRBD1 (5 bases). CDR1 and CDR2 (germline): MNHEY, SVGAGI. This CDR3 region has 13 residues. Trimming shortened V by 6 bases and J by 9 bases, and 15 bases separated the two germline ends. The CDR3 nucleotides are TGTGCCAGCAGCCCCACGGAGCAGGGTGAGCAGTTCTTC. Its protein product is CASSPTEQGEQFF.

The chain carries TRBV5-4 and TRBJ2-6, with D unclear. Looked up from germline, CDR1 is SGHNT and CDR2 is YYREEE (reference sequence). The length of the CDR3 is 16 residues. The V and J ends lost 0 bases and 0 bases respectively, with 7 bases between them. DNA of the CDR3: TGTGCCAGCAGCTTGGCGCGAGTCTCTGGGGCCAACGTCCTGACTTTC. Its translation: CASSLARVSGANVLTF.

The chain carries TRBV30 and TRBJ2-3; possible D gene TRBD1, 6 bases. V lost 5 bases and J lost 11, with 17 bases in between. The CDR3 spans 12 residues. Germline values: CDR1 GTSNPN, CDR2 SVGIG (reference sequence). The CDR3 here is CAWELSPGQQYF. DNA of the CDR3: TGTGCCTGGGAGTTAAGTCCGGGACAGCAGTATTTT.

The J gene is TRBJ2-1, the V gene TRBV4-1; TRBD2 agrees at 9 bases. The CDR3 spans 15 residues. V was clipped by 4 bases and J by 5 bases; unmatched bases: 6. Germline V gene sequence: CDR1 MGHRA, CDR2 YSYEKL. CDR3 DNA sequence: TGCGCCAGCAGCCTAATGGCGGGAGGGAACAATGAGCAGTTCTTC. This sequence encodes CASSLMAGGNNEQFF.

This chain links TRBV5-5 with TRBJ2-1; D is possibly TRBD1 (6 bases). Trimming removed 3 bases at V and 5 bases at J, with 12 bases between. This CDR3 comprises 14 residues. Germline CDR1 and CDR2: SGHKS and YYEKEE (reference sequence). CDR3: CASSWGRGDNEQFF. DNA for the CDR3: TGTGCCAGCAGCTGGGGGCGTGGAGACAATGAGCAGTTCTTC.

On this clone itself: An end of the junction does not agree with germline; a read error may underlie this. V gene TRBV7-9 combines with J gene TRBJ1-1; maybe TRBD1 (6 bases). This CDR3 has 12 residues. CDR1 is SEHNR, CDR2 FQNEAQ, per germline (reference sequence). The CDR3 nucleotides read TGTGCCAGCATGGATTGGGACACCGAAGCTTTCTTT. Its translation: CASMDWDTEAFF.

The DNA for the CDR3 is TGCGCCAGCAGCCAAGGGGAGGGGGGCTTAAACACTGAAGCTTTCTTT. Protein: CASSQGEGGLNTEAFF. The chain is built from TRBV4-3 and TRBJ1-1; tentative D call: TRBD1 (6 bases). The CDR3 has 16 residues. V was cut by 1 base and J by 2 bases, with 14 bases left in between. Germline lookup yields CDR1 LGHNA and CDR2 YSLEER.

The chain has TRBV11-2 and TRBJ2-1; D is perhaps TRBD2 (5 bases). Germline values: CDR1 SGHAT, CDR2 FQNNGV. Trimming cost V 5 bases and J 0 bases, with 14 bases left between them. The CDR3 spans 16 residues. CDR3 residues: CASSLIGMGSYNEQFF. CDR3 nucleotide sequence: TGTGCCAGCAGCCTCATCGGGATGGGCTCCTACAATGAGCAGTTCTTC.

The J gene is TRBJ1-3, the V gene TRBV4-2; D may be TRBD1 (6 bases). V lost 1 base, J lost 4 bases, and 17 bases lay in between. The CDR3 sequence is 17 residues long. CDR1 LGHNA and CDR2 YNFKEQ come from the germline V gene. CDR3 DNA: TGTGCCAGCAGCCAAGTAGAGACAGGTTTTGTAGGAAACACCATATATTTT. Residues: CASSQVETGFVGNTIYF.

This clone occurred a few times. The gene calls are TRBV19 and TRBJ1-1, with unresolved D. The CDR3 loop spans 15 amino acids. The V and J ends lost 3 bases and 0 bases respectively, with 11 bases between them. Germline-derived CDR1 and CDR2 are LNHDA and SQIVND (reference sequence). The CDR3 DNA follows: TGTGCCAGTAGTATGAACCGTCGGTTGAACACTGAAGCTTTCTTT. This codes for CASSMNRRLNTEAFF.

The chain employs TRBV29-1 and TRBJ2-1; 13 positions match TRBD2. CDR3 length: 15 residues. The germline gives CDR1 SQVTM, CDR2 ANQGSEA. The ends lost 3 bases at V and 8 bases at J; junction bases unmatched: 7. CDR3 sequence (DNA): TGCAGCGTTGATGGGACTAGCGGGGCGGGAGATGAGCAGTTCTTC. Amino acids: CSVDGTSGAGDEQFF.

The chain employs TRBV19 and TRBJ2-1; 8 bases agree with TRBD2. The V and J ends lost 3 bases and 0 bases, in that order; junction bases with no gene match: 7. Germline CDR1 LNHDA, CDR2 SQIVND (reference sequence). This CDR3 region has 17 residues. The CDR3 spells CASSIGAGASSYNEQFF. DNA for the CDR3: TGTGCCAGTAGTATTGGAGCGGGAGCCTCCTCCTACAATGAGCAGTTCTTC. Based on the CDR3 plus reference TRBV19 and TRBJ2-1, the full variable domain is DGGITQSPKYLFRKEGQNVTLSCEQNLNHDAMYWYRQDPGQGLRLIYYSQIVNDFQKGDIAEGYSVSREKKESFPLTVTSAQKNPTAFYLCASSIGAGASSYNEQFFGPGTRLTVL.

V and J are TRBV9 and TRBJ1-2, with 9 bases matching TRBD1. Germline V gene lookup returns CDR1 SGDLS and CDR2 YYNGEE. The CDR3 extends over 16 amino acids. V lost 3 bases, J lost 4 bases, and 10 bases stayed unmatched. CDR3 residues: CASSAENRGRSYGYTF. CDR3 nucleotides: TGTGCCAGCAGCGCAGAGAACAGGGGGCGTAGCTATGGCTACACCTTC.

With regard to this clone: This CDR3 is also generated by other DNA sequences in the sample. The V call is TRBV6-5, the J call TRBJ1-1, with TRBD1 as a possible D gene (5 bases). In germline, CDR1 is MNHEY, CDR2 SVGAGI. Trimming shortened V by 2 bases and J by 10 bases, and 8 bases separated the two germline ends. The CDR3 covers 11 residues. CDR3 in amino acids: CASSYGGGAFF. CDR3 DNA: TGTGCCAGCAGTTACGGGGGAGGAGCTTTCTTT.